These 19 T cell receptor beta chains originate from one sample sequenced in a study of shared T cell receptors in the human thymus. Clones were read by immunoSEQ multiplex PCR, and TCRdb kept only the in-frame ones, dropping some. The data show a few hundred thousand clones, 95% seen once. The sequencing input was thymocytes. Source of these receptors: a human donor.

V is TRBV11-2 and J is TRBJ2-7; 7 bases map to TRBD2. In germline, CDR1 is SGHAT, CDR2 FQNNGV. The V segment lost 0 bases and the J segment 0 bases; nucleotides outside the gene matches: 11. The CDR3 has 18 amino acids. For the CDR3, the DNA is TGTGCCAGCAGCTTAGACTCTAGCGGTATCAAAAGCTCCTACGAGCAGTACTTC. Its protein is CASSLDSSGIKSSYEQYF.

The chain couples TRBV7-3 to TRBJ2-3; 9 nucleotides line up with TRBD2. This CDR3 contains 15 residues. Germline assignment: CDR1 SGHTA and CDR2 FQGTGA. Trimming removed 3 bases from V and 8 bases from J; junction bases left unmatched: 9. Written as DNA, the CDR3 is TGTGCCAGCAGCTTGGCGGGAGGGCCAGGCAGTACGCAGTATTTT. Protein product: CASSLAGGPGSTQYF.

V usage is TRBV27 and J usage is TRBJ2-7; maybe TRBD1 (6 bases). This CDR3 has 15 amino acids. Trimming took off 4 bases at V and 1 base at J, with 14 bases between the two ends. Germline CDR1 and CDR2: MNHEY and SMNVEV (reference sequence). In DNA form, the CDR3 reads TGTGCCAGCAGTTCAAAACTAACAGGGTCCTACGAGCAGTACTTC. Protein: CASSSKLTGSYEQYF.

V is TRBV7-9 and J is TRBJ2-7; D call uncertain. The germline V and J ends were trimmed by 2 bases and 2 bases, with 7 bases remaining between them. CDR1 and CDR2 (germline): SEHNR, FQNEAQ (reference sequence). The CDR3 sequence is 13 residues long. CDR3 residues: CASSLSRTYEQYF. The CDR3 DNA follows: TGTGCCAGCAGCTTATCACGGACCTACGAGCAGTACTTC. Complete variable domain (other parts from reference TRBV7-9 and TRBJ2-7): DTGVSQNPRHKITKRGQNVTFRCDPISEHNRLYWYRQTLGQGPEFLTYFQNEAQLEKSRLLSDRFSAERPKGSFSTLEIQRTEQGDSAMYLCASSLSRTYEQYFGPGTRLTVT.

In nucleotides, the CDR3 is TGCGCCAGCAGCTTGGGTTCAAAAGGGCCTGAGAACACTGAAGCTTTCTTT. Amino acids: CASSLGSKGPENTEAFF. J is TRBJ1-1 and V is TRBV5-1, with D hard to call. From germline, CDR1 is SGHRS and CDR2 YFSETQ. The CDR3 loop spans 17 amino acids. The germline V and J ends were trimmed by 0 bases and 1 base, with 16 bases remaining between them.

This chain uses TRBV28 with TRBJ2-3; D uncertain. The CDR3 contains 9 residues. Trimming shortened V by 7 bases and J by 7 bases, and 3 bases separated the two germline ends. Germline assignment: CDR1 MDHEN and CDR2 SYDVKM. CDR3 in DNA: TGTGCCAGCACCCATACGCAGTATTTT. Protein sequence: CASTHTQYF.

The genes are TRBV18 and TRBJ1-1; perhaps TRBD1 as D (6 bases). Looked up from germline, CDR1 is KGHSH and CDR2 is LQKENI. Trimming pared 4 bases from V and 2 bases from J, leaving 11 bases between. This CDR3 is 14 amino acids long. The CDR3 DNA reads as TGTGCCAGCTCACACGACAGGATTAACACTGAAGCTTTCTTT. Protein product: CASSHDRINTEAFF. Full variable domain (outside the CDR3, taken from reference TRBV18 and TRBJ1-1): NAGVMQNPRHLVRRRGQEARLRCSPMKGHSHVYWYRQLPEEGLKFMVYLQKENIIDESGMPKERFSAEFPKEGPSILRIQQVVRGDSAAYFCASSHDRINTEAFFGQGTRLTVV.

V and J are TRBV4-1 and TRBJ1-5; a weak D match, TRBD1 (5 bases). Germline loops: CDR1 MGHRA, CDR2 YSYEKL. The CDR3 is made up of 13 amino acids. V was trimmed by 0 bases and J by 9 bases, leaving 9 bases between them. As DNA, the CDR3 is TGCGCCAGCAGCCAAGAGGGACCGGGGCCCCAGCATTTT. Protein: CASSQEGPGPQHF.

The chain combines TRBV29-1 with TRBJ2-7; 7 bases map to TRBD1. The CDR3 is 15 amino acids. The ends lost 1 base at V and 2 bases at J; junction bases unmatched: 8. Per germline, CDR1 SQVTM and CDR2 ANQGSEA. The CDR3 is CSVEGGQVVTYEQYF. The CDR3 DNA reads as TGCAGCGTTGAAGGTGGACAGGTTGTCACCTACGAGCAGTACTTC.

The rearrangement joins TRBV7-9 to TRBJ2-5; 14 positions agree with TRBD2. The CDR3 length is 16 residues. V lost 5 bases, J lost 4 bases, and 6 bases stayed unmatched. The V gene's germline CDR1 is SEHNR and CDR2 FQNEAQ (reference sequence). The chain's CDR3 is CASSLGLAGDGETQYF. CDR3 in DNA: TGTGCCAGCAGCCTGGGACTAGCGGGAGACGGAGAGACCCAGTACTTC.

This clone was recorded once. The chain carries TRBV11-2 and TRBJ1-1; perhaps TRBD1 as D (6 bases). V lost 0 bases to trimming and J lost 8 bases, with 10 bases between them. The germline V gene has CDR1 SGHAT and CDR2 FQNNGV. The CDR3 length is 13 residues. The CDR3 protein is CASSLERGSEAFF. The CDR3 DNA is TGTGCCAGCAGCTTAGAGAGGGGGTCAGAAGCTTTCTTT.

The V and J genes are TRBV9 and TRBJ2-1; 9 bases fit TRBD1. The CDR3 runs 15 residues. With V trimmed by 3 bases and J by 3 bases, 4 bases remained unmatched. The germline V gene has CDR1 SGDLS and CDR2 YYNGEE. CDR3: CASSDRQGDYNEQFF. The CDR3 region has the DNA TGTGCCAGCAGCGACCGACAGGGGGACTACAATGAGCAGTTCTTC.

J is TRBJ2-7 and V is TRBV7-3; D unclear. The CDR3 sequence is 15 residues long. Germline V gene sequence: CDR1 SGHTA, CDR2 FQGTGA. With 5 bases removed from V and 6 bases from J, the gap between germline ends came to 20 bases. The CDR3 DNA sequence: TGTGCCAGCAGCACTCGTCCCGCGCCCGGGTCCGAGCAGTACTTC. This encodes CASSTRPAPGSEQYF.

The chain uses TRBV28 and TRBJ1-5; D unclear. The V end was cut by 8 bases, the J end by 0 bases, with 14 bases between. Germline lookup yields CDR1 MDHEN and CDR2 SYDVKM. CDR3 size: 15 residues. The CDR3 DNA reads TGTGCCAGCGCGGAGGACTTATATAGCAATCAGCCCCAGCATTTT. Encoded protein: CASAEDLYSNQPQHF.

The chain links TRBV5-1 to TRBJ2-7, with 10 bases that match TRBD2. The germline V gene encodes CDR1 SGHRS and CDR2 YFSETQ. Trimming took 3 bases from V and 5 from J; bases not matched to a gene: 32. The CDR3 is made up of 23 amino acids. CDR3 amino acids: CASSSSPRGEGAPGTSELDEQYF. As DNA, the CDR3 is TGCGCCAGCAGCTCCTCCCCGAGGGGCGAAGGGGCCCCCGGGACTAGCGAATTGGACGAGCAGTACTTC.

As for this clone: One junction end does not reproduce the germline sequence, and a read error may be involved. The sample has other DNA sequences that encode this CDR3 too. This rearrangement joins TRBV6-5 to TRBJ2-1, with 11 bases that match TRBD2. The germline V gene encodes CDR1 MNHEY and CDR2 SVGAGI. The length of the CDR3 is 15 residues. CDR3 residues: CASSSRTSGYNEQFF. CDR3 nucleotides: TGTGCCAGTAGTTCCCGGACTAGCGGGTACAATGAGCAGTTCTTC.

The CDR3 loop reads CASRSDRKGKETQYF. Written as DNA, the CDR3 is TGTGCCAGCAGGTCAGACAGGAAAGGAAAAGAGACCCAGTACTTC. The rearrangement joins TRBV6-1 to TRBJ2-5; D is possibly TRBD1 (6 bases). Trimming pared 6 bases from V and 3 bases from J, leaving 17 bases between. The CDR3 covers 15 residues. Germline V gene sequence: CDR1 MNHNS, CDR2 SASEGT.

CDR3 protein: CASSLYGSPYEQYF. As DNA, the CDR3 is TGTGCCAGCAGCTTATACGGGAGTCCCTACGAGCAGTACTTC. The chain carries TRBV7-2 and TRBJ2-7; the D gene is possibly TRBD2 (6 bases). With 2 bases removed from V and 2 bases from J, the gap between germline ends came to 10 bases. CDR3 size: 14 residues. CDR1 and CDR2 (germline): SGHTA, FQGNSA. The full variable domain, its missing parts supplied by reference TRBV7-2 and TRBJ2-7, is GAGVSQSPSNKVTEKGKDVELRCDPISGHTALYWYRQSLGQGLEFLIYFQGNSAPDKSGLPSDRFSAERTGGSVSTLTIQRTQQEDSAVYLCASSLYGSPYEQYFGPGTRLTVT.

V usage is TRBV7-8 and J usage is TRBJ2-3; 7 positions match TRBD1. The CDR3 is 12 amino acids. J was trimmed by 6 bases and V by 5 bases; bases with no gene match: 2. Per the germline V gene, CDR1 is SGHVS and CDR2 is FQNEAQ. CDR3 coding DNA: TGTGCCAGCAGCCACAGGGGTGATACGCAGTATTTT. Translation: CASSHRGDTQYF.